This is a list of T cell receptor beta chains from one sample in a study of shared clonotypes between healthy human individuals. Method: immunoSEQ multiplex PCR; TCRdb's copy keeps in-frame clones and lacks some. The repertoire consists of some 470,000 clones, with around 78% occurring once and the leading ten covering 10% to 15%. The source material was PBMCs. The source of these receptors is a woman in her thirties or forties in good health. Some clones in this sample may be carry-over from other donors' samples. Each CDR3 is given with its conserved first and last residue. D genes are given only for firm matches. Size is stated for part of the rows, as once, few or many counts, or as a class when the clone is expanded.

V gene: TRBV11-2
J gene: TRBJ2-1
clone size: .
D gene: TRBD2
CDR3 length: 13
CDR3 DNA: TGTGCCAGCAGCTTGGGGACTAGTCTTGAGCAGTTCTTC
CDR3 protein: CASSLGTSLEQFF

V gene: TRBV18
J gene: TRBJ1-2
clone size: .
D gene: TRBD1
CDR3 length: 14
CDR3 DNA: TGTGCCAGCTCACCAGACAGGGGCAACTATGGCTACACCTTC
CDR3 protein: CASSPDRGNYGYTF

V gene: TRBV28
J gene: TRBJ1-5
clone size: once
D gene: .
CDR3 length: 15
CDR3 DNA: TGTGCCAGCAGTTTAGGGCACTATAGCAATCAGCCCCAGCATTTT
CDR3 protein: CASSLGHYSNQPQHF

V gene: TRBV9
J gene: TRBJ2-2
clone size: .
D gene: TRBD2
CDR3 length: 16
CDR3 DNA: TGTGCCAGCAGCGAAGCGGGAGGGCCGCTCACCGGGGAGCTGTTTTTT
CDR3 protein: CASSEAGGPLTGELFF

V gene: TRBV6-6
J gene: TRBJ1-1
clone size: .
D gene: .
CDR3 length: 14
CDR3 DNA: TGTGCCAGCAGTTACGGCGATCAGGGGACTGAAGCTTTCTTT
CDR3 protein: CASSYGDQGTEAFF

V gene: TRBV9
J gene: TRBJ2-2
clone size: .
D gene: TRBD2
CDR3 length: 16
CDR3 DNA: TGTGCCAGCAGCCCCTGGACTAGCCTGAACACCGGGGAGCTGTTTTTT
CDR3 protein: CASSPWTSLNTGELFF

V gene: TRBV2
J gene: TRBJ1-1
clone size: few
D gene: TRBD1
CDR3 length: 14
CDR3 DNA: TGTGCCAGCACCCGGAGACAGGGCGACACTGAAGCTTTCTTT
CDR3 protein: CASTRRQGDTEAFF

V gene: TRBV27
J gene: TRBJ2-3
clone size: .
D gene: .
CDR3 length: 14
CDR3 DNA: TGTGCCAGCAGTCGAAGACTCTACACAGATACGCAGTATTTT
CDR3 protein: CASSRRLYTDTQYF

V gene: TRBV5-1
J gene: TRBJ2-7
clone size: .
D gene: .
CDR3 length: 14
CDR3 DNA: TGCGCCAGCAGCTTGGAAATTTCGCCCCGCGAGCAGTACTTC
CDR3 protein: CASSLEISPREQYF

V gene: TRBV11-2
J gene: TRBJ2-1
clone size: .
D gene: TRBD2
CDR3 length: 15
CDR3 DNA: TGTGCCAGCAGCTTTTCTAGCGGGGCCTACAATGAGCAGTTCTTC
CDR3 protein: CASSFSSGAYNEQFF

V gene: TRBV19
J gene: TRBJ2-7
clone size: .
D gene: .
CDR3 length: 15
CDR3 DNA: TGTGCCAGTAGTATAGCGCGGGACAGCCTCTACGAGCAGTACTTC
CDR3 protein: CASSIARDSLYEQYF

V gene: TRBV4-1
J gene: TRBJ2-7
clone size: .
D gene: TRBD1
CDR3 length: 17
CDR3 DNA: TGCGCCAGCAGCCCGAGGGCCCCGGGACAGGGGGCCGACGAGCAGTACTTC
CDR3 protein: CASSPRAPGQGADEQYF

V gene: TRBV5-1
J gene: TRBJ2-2
clone size: few
D gene: TRBD1
CDR3 length: 16
CDR3 DNA: TGCGCCAGCAGAACCGGGACAGGAGGGTATACCGGGGAGCTGTTTTTT
CDR3 protein: CASRTGTGGYTGELFF

V gene: TRBV28
J gene: TRBJ1-2
clone size: .
D gene: TRBD1
CDR3 length: 16
CDR3 DNA: TGTGCCAGCAGTCTCGGACAGGGTCTCTATTCACGCGGCTACACCTTC
CDR3 protein: CASSLGQGLYSRGYTF

V gene: TRBV7-9
J gene: TRBJ2-7
clone size: .
D gene: TRBD2
CDR3 length: 15
CDR3 DNA: TGTGCCAGCAGCCTCACTAGCGGGAGGGTTGGGGAGCAGTACTTC
CDR3 protein: CASSLTSGRVGEQYF

V gene: TRBV9
J gene: TRBJ2-1
clone size: .
D gene: .
CDR3 length: 15
CDR3 DNA: TGTGCCAGCAGCGTCGGCGGGCAAAGGGTGGGGGAGCAGTTCTTC
CDR3 protein: CASSVGGQRVGEQFF

V gene: TRBV7-9
J gene: TRBJ2-1
clone size: once
D gene: TRBD2
CDR3 length: 15
CDR3 DNA: TGTGCCAGCAGCTCAGGGACTAGCGGGAAACATGAGCAGTTCTTC
CDR3 protein: CASSSGTSGKHEQFF

V gene: TRBV29-1
J gene: TRBJ2-1
clone size: .
D gene: TRBD2
CDR3 length: 19
CDR3 DNA: TGCAGCGTTGATTCGGTGGAGGGACTAGCGGGAAGCTCCTACAATGAGCAGTTCTTC
CDR3 protein: CSVDSVEGLAGSSYNEQFF

V gene: TRBV6-5
J gene: TRBJ1-2
clone size: .
D gene: .
CDR3 length: 12
CDR3 DNA: TGTGCCAGCAGTAAGGACGACTATGGCTACACCTTC
CDR3 protein: CASSKDDYGYTF

V gene: TRBV14
J gene: TRBJ1-2
clone size: .
D gene: TRBD1
CDR3 length: 13
CDR3 DNA: TGTGCCAGCAGCCAAGACAGGGGGAGAGGCTACACCTTC
CDR3 protein: CASSQDRGRGYTF

V gene: TRBV9
J gene: TRBJ1-4
clone size: .
D gene: .
CDR3 length: 15
CDR3 DNA: TGTGCCAGCAGCGGGAACACGGCTGGTAGAGAAAAACTGTTTTTT
CDR3 protein: CASSGNTAGREKLFF

V gene: TRBV19
J gene: TRBJ1-1
clone size: .
D gene: .
CDR3 length: 14
CDR3 DNA: TGTGCCAGTAGTATTGGGGGGATGAACACTGAAGCTTTCTTT
CDR3 protein: CASSIGGMNTEAFF

V gene: TRBV4-2
J gene: TRBJ2-1
clone size: .
D gene: TRBD2
CDR3 length: 17
CDR3 DNA: TGTGCCAGCAGCCAAGATTCGTCTAGCGGGAGTCAAGATGAGCAGTTCTTC
CDR3 protein: CASSQDSSSGSQDEQFF

V gene: TRBV4-1
J gene: TRBJ1-5
clone size: few
D gene: TRBD1
CDR3 length: 16
CDR3 DNA: TGCGCCAGCAGCCTGAATTATCAGGGGGGCAATCAGCCCCAGCATTTT
CDR3 protein: CASSLNYQGGNQPQHF

V gene: TRBV28
J gene: TRBJ2-4
clone size: .
D gene: .
CDR3 length: 17
CDR3 DNA: TGTGCCAGCAGTTTACTTGAACCAGCTTTAGCCAAAAACATTCAGTACTTC
CDR3 protein: CASSLLEPALAKNIQYF

V gene: TRBV5-1
J gene: TRBJ2-7
clone size: once
D gene: TRBD2
CDR3 length: 16
CDR3 DNA: TGCGCCAGCAGCCCAAGGACTAGCGGGGGTTCCTACGAGCAGTACTTC
CDR3 protein: CASSPRTSGGSYEQYF

V gene: TRBV18
J gene: TRBJ1-1
clone size: .
D gene: .
CDR3 length: 14
CDR3 DNA: TGTGCCAGCTCACCACAGGCGGGTAACACTGAAGCTTTCTTT
CDR3 protein: CASSPQAGNTEAFF

V gene: TRBV11-3
J gene: TRBJ2-5
clone size: .
D gene: TRBD1
CDR3 length: 13
CDR3 DNA: TGTGCCAGCAGCATGACAGGGCTAGAGACCCAGTACTTC
CDR3 protein: CASSMTGLETQYF

V gene: TRBV7-3
J gene: TRBJ2-3
clone size: few
D gene: .
CDR3 length: 14
CDR3 DNA: TGTGCCAGCAGCTTAGGGACACCCCCGGCCACGCAGTATTTT
CDR3 protein: CASSLGTPPATQYF

V gene: TRBV6-5
J gene: TRBJ2-2
clone size: .
D gene: .
CDR3 length: 16
CDR3 DNA: TGTGCCAGCAGTTACTCGATCGGGAGAAACACCGGGGAGCTGTTTTTT
CDR3 protein: CASSYSIGRNTGELFF

V gene: TRBV4-1
J gene: TRBJ1-5
clone size: .
D gene: .
CDR3 length: 13
CDR3 DNA: TGCGCCAGCAGCCAGGCCGGTAGTCAGCCCCAGCATTTT
CDR3 protein: CASSQAGSQPQHF

V gene: TRBV10-3
J gene: TRBJ1-4
clone size: .
D gene: .
CDR3 length: 14
CDR3 DNA: TGTGCCACCGGGTTGGAGGGAGGGAATGAAAAACTGTTTTTT
CDR3 protein: CATGLEGGNEKLFF

V gene: TRBV21-1
J gene: TRBJ2-3
clone size: many
D gene: .
CDR3 length: 17
CDR3 DNA: .
CDR3 protein: CASSKGGWGTGTDTQYF

V gene: TRBV6-5
J gene: TRBJ2-2
clone size: .
D gene: .
CDR3 length: 13
CDR3 DNA: TGTGCCAGCACGCTGGGGTTCCCCGGGGAGCTGTTTTTT
CDR3 protein: CASTLGFPGELFF

V gene: TRBV7-2
J gene: TRBJ2-3
clone size: .
D gene: TRBD2
CDR3 length: 15
CDR3 DNA: TGTGCCAGCAGCACCCGTAGCGGGAATGCAGATACGCAGTATTTT
CDR3 protein: CASSTRSGNADTQYF

V gene: TRBV5-1
J gene: TRBJ2-6
clone size: few
D gene: .
CDR3 length: 16
CDR3 DNA: TGCGCCAGCAGTATCGACAGGCCGGCTGGGGCCAACGTCCTGACTTTC
CDR3 protein: CASSIDRPAGANVLTF

V gene: TRBV27
J gene: TRBJ2-7
clone size: .
D gene: TRBD1
CDR3 length: 14
CDR3 DNA: TGTGCCAGCAGTTCAATACAGGGGGTCCACGAGCAGTACTTC
CDR3 protein: CASSSIQGVHEQYF

V gene: TRBV30
J gene: TRBJ1-6
clone size: .
D gene: .
CDR3 length: 11
CDR3 DNA: TGTGCCTGGAGTGAGAATTCACCCCTCCACTTT
CDR3 protein: CAWSENSPLHF

V gene: TRBV10-3
J gene: TRBJ1-4
clone size: .
D gene: TRBD1
CDR3 length: 13
CDR3 DNA: TGTGCCGTCACAGGGGCTCCTAATGAAAAACTGTTTTTT
CDR3 protein: CAVTGAPNEKLFF

V gene: TRBV5-5
J gene: TRBJ2-3
clone size: .
D gene: .
CDR3 length: 15
CDR3 DNA: TGTGCCAGCAGCCTAGACGGTTCTAGCACAGATACGCAGTATTTT
CDR3 protein: CASSLDGSSTDTQYF

V gene: TRBV6-5
J gene: TRBJ2-7
clone size: .
D gene: TRBD1
CDR3 length: 15
CDR3 DNA: TGTGCCAGCAGTTACTGGGACAGGGGGCCCTACGAGCAGTACTTC
CDR3 protein: CASSYWDRGPYEQYF

V gene: TRBV27
J gene: TRBJ2-7
clone size: once
D gene: TRBD2
CDR3 length: 16
CDR3 DNA: TGTGCCAGCAGTCCAGACCCCGGGACTAGTCGGTACGAGCAGTACTTC
CDR3 protein: CASSPDPGTSRYEQYF

V gene: TRBV5-1
J gene: TRBJ2-1
clone size: .
D gene: .
CDR3 length: 13
CDR3 DNA: TGCGCCAGCAGCTTGGACCCAGCGGGCGAGCAGTTCTTC
CDR3 protein: CASSLDPAGEQFF

V gene: TRBV5-4
J gene: TRBJ2-7
clone size: .
D gene: .
CDR3 length: 13
CDR3 DNA: TGTGCCAGCAGCTTGGGGCCCGTTAACGAGCAGTACTTC
CDR3 protein: CASSLGPVNEQYF

V gene: TRBV5-1
J gene: TRBJ2-1
clone size: .
D gene: TRBD2
CDR3 length: 15
CDR3 DNA: TGCGCCAGCAGCTTGGCGGCTAGCGGGGACAATGAGCAGTTCTTC
CDR3 protein: CASSLAASGDNEQFF